These 5 T cell receptor beta chains share one sample of origin, sequenced in a study of CD8 T cell repertoires and HIV-1 epitope variants. No antigen has been identified for these receptors. The table came from immunoSEQ multiplex PCR; TCRdb's copy has only in-frame clones and leaves some out. The sample has under 6,000 clones; approximately 62% are singletons. Sequenced: cultured CD8+ T cells derived from PBMCs. The source of these receptors is a male donor with HIV.

A remark on this clone: The sample has other DNA sequences that encode this CDR3 too. CDR3 bases: TGTGCCAGCAGCCCGGGGGGTGGGGGAGCTGGCACAGATACGCAGTATTTT. Translation: CASSPGGGGAGTDTQYF. This chain links TRBV7-9 with TRBJ2-3; 7 bases fit TRBD2. In germline, CDR1 is SEHNR, CDR2 FQNEAQ (reference sequence). Trimming cost V 5 bases and J 1 base; bases outside gene matches: 12. The CDR3 spans 17 residues.

J is TRBJ2-7 and V is TRBV11-2, with a tentative D call TRBD2 (5 bases). The ends were cut back, 5 bases at V and 0 bases at J, with 14 bases in the middle. CDR1 and CDR2 from the germline V gene are SGHAT and FQNNGV. This CDR3 contains 15 residues. The CDR3 region has the DNA TGTGCCAGCAGCAGTGAGATAGGGAGCTCCTACGAGCAGTACTTC. This codes for CASSSEIGSSYEQYF.

The chain uses TRBV28 and TRBJ1-1; D gene uncertain. This CDR3 comprises 16 residues. V was clipped by 6 bases and J by 0 bases, with 17 bases between them. Germline assignment: CDR1 MDHEN and CDR2 SYDVKM. The CDR3 bases are TGTGCCAGCAGGACTTTATATGGCAGGCTGAACACTGAAGCTTTCTTT. Encoded protein: CASRTLYGRLNTEAFF.

This clone was recorded once. The chain uses TRBV7-8 and TRBJ2-2; D might be TRBD1 (5 bases). The V gene's germline CDR1 is SGHVS and CDR2 FQNEAQ. The CDR3 has 15 amino acids. The V end lost 1 base, the J end lost 6 bases, and 12 bases lay between the germline ends. The CDR3 region is CASSLGVGVAGELFF. DNA for the CDR3: TGTGCCAGCAGCTTAGGGGTAGGGGTAGCCGGGGAGCTGTTTTTT.

The chain joins TRBV6-5 to TRBJ2-1; D is ambiguous. From germline, CDR1 is MNHEY and CDR2 SVGAGI. This CDR3 spans 13 amino acids. The V gene lost 2 bases and the J gene lost 5 bases, with 7 bases spanning the gap. This chain's CDR3 is CASSYAGNNEQFF. The CDR3 coding sequence is TGTGCCAGCAGTTACGCCGGTAACAATGAGCAGTTCTTC.